Sequencing of this TCR beta chain was carried out in a study of T cells in Graves' hyperthyroidism and ophthalmopathy. Whole-study findings and limits: The majority of expanded thyroid clonotypes above 0.001 also appeared in blood.

Amplified TCR beta CDR3 regions derived from RNA transcripts. The HTBI primer set was used in a first-round RT-PCR of the TCR CDR3. TCRdb ran MiXCR on the multiplex PCR reads and lists one entry per CDR3 protein. The data contain some 440,000 distinct CDR3 sequences, around 16% of them singletons. This clonotype was observed at least ten times. The antigen is not known. Germline CDR1 is SGHRS and CDR2 is YFSETQ. The CDR3 spans 19 residues. V shed 3 bases, J shed 0 bases, and the junction held 11 bases outside the gene matches. Absence of ophthalmopathy progression within 18 months defined stable Graves' hyperthyroidism.

The chain combines TRBV5-1 with TRBJ2-1; the match to TRBD2 covers 11 bases. Sample: blood. This TCR was sampled from a woman aged 18-30 years with Graves' hyperthyroidism. This CDR3 is CASSSDGTSGWGSYNEQFF. DNA for the CDR3: TGCGCCAGCAGCTCGGACGGGACTAGCGGTTGGGGCTCCTACAATGAGCAGTTCTTC.